The 14 T cell receptor beta chains reported below all come from one sample, sequenced in a study of beta chain features in type 1 diabetes (dated by TCRdb to the late 2010s). The library was produced with the immunoSEQ multiplex PCR assay. The High Capacity cDNA Reverse Transcription Kit was used to reverse transcribe all of the isolated RNA, meaning that expressed TCRB transcripts were what got sequenced. In its TCRdb copy, this immuneACCESS table keeps in-frame sequences only and misses some clones. Where compared with another copy, unresolved V genes explain less than half of these, and the others have no known cause. The sample profile shows approximately 470,000 clones; about 32% of them were found once. 0.05% to 0.065% of the sample lies in the top ten. Sequencing used naive CD4+ T cells from blood. Reading the label with the study, this specimen's cell subset or site is: true naive CD4+ T cells. All receptors derive from a man aged 18 to 29 in good health.

Here the CDR3 reads CASSRRTVGTEAFF. The CDR3 coding sequence is TGCGCCAGCAGTCGCCGGACAGTGGGCACTGAAGCTTTCTTT. The rearrangement joins TRBV23-1 to TRBJ1-1; D is perhaps TRBD1 (6 bases). TRBV23-1 is an ORF, and what it does is uncertain. This CDR3 comprises 14 residues. The V end was cut by 4 bases, the J end by 4 bases, with 13 bases between.

The chain has TRBV29-1 and TRBJ2-7; 9 bases map to TRBD2. From germline, CDR1 is SQVTM and CDR2 ANQGSEA. The CDR3 contains 16 residues. The ends lost 1 base at V and 3 bases at J; junction bases unmatched: 10. CDR3 loop: CSVEGSSASGNYEQYF. In DNA, the CDR3 is TGCAGCGTTGAAGGGAGCTCGGCTAGCGGGAACTACGAGCAGTACTTC.

The CDR3 DNA reads TGTGCCAGCAGCTTAGGAGGGAGGGAAGAGACCCAGTACTTC. The encoded protein is CASSLGGREETQYF. The gene calls are TRBV9 and TRBJ2-5; 7 bases fit TRBD2. Germline CDR1 and CDR2: SGDLS and YYNGEE. With V trimmed by 4 bases and J by 3 bases, 6 bases remained unmatched. This CDR3 spans 14 amino acids.

This clone occurred once. CDR3 loop: CASSLDYPTDTQYF. CDR3 nucleotides: TGCGCCAGCAGCTTGGACTACCCCACAGATACGCAGTATTTT. The J gene is TRBJ2-3, the V gene TRBV5-1; D is undetermined. CDR3 size: 14 residues. Trimming shortened V by 0 bases and J by 2 bases, and 7 bases separated the two germline ends. The V gene's germline CDR1 is SGHRS and CDR2 YFSETQ.

This chain connects TRBV29-1 to TRBJ2-3; D remains unclear. The V end lost 7 bases, the J end lost 1 base, and 9 bases lay between the germline ends. The CDR3 totals 12 residues. Germline V CDR1 and CDR2: SQVTM, ANQGSEA. CDR3: CSAPGGTDTQYF. The CDR3 nucleotides are TGCAGCGCCCCCGGAGGCACAGATACGCAGTATTTT.

Remarks on this clone: This CDR3 is also generated by other DNA sequences in the sample. CDR3 nucleotides: TGCAGCGTGGGGGAAGCGGGAGGAGACTACGAGCAGTACTTC. It encodes CSVGEAGGDYEQYF. The chain recombines TRBV29-1 with TRBJ2-7; 9 nucleotides line up with TRBD2. The CDR3 consists of 14 residues. V gave up 6 bases and J gave up 3 bases; unmatched junction bases: 9. Looked up from germline, CDR1 is SQVTM and CDR2 is ANQGSEA.

V usage is TRBV30 and J usage is TRBJ2-7; D call uncertain. Germline CDR1 is GTSNPN and CDR2 is SVGIG (reference sequence). Trimming left V 0 bases short and J 9 bases short, with 9 bases between. CDR3 length equals 11 residues. The CDR3 sequence: CAWSVGTPQYF. In DNA form, the CDR3 reads TGTGCCTGGAGTGTTGGAACACCGCAGTACTTC.

This clone was detected only a few times. The sample carries other DNA sequences with the same CDR3. The chain carries TRBV9 and TRBJ2-5; the D is unclear. Germline-derived CDR1 and CDR2 are SGDLS and YYNGEE. Trimming stripped 0 bases from V and 1 base from J, with 4 bases between. The CDR3 spans 13 residues. The CDR3 sequence: CASSVGTQETQYF. In DNA form, the CDR3 reads TGTGCCAGCAGCGTAGGGACCCAAGAGACCCAGTACTTC.

This chain connects TRBV4-3 to TRBJ1-2, with 7 positions matching TRBD1. The V gene end was trimmed by 5 bases and the J gene end by 4 bases; junction bases not matched to a gene: 7. CDR1 and CDR2 from the germline V gene are LGHNA and YSLEER. The CDR3 contains 14 residues. CDR3 in amino acids: CASSEDRPAYGYTF. The CDR3 DNA follows: TGCGCCAGCAGCGAGGACAGGCCTGCCTATGGCTACACCTTC.

The chain employs TRBV12-5 and TRBJ2-2, with D possibly matching TRBD1 (7 bases). Trimming stripped 5 bases from V and 3 bases from J, with 16 bases between. This CDR3 has 16 amino acids. Germline CDR1 is LGHNT and CDR2 is FRNRAP. This CDR3 reads CASGPPQGGYTGELFF. The DNA for the CDR3 is TGTGCTAGTGGTCCCCCCCAGGGGGGATACACCGGGGAGCTGTTTTTT.

This clone was counted a single time. V and J are TRBV30 and TRBJ2-1; 11 positions match TRBD2. Germline V gene sequence: CDR1 GTSNPN, CDR2 SVGIG (reference sequence). V lost 2 bases to trimming and J lost 8 bases; unmatched junction nucleotides: 8. There are 15 residues in the CDR3. CDR3 in amino acids: CAWSKSVAGGDEQFF. The CDR3 DNA follows: TGTGCCTGGAGTAAGTCTGTAGCGGGAGGGGATGAGCAGTTCTTC.

This clone was seen a few times. The chain couples TRBV30 to TRBJ1-3; D is undetermined. Trimming cost V 3 bases and J 0 bases, with 12 bases left between them. The germline gives CDR1 GTSNPN, CDR2 SVGIG (reference sequence). The CDR3 is made up of 15 amino acids. The CDR3 region is CAWRAESLSGNTIYF. The DNA of the CDR3 is TGTGCCTGGAGGGCAGAGAGCCTCTCTGGAAACACCATATATTTT.

The gene calls are TRBV5-4 and TRBJ2-7; the match to TRBD2 covers 8 bases. The CDR3 sequence is 14 residues long. The trim removed 0 bases at V and 2 bases at J, leaving 1 base unmatched. Germline V gene data show CDR1 as SGHNT and CDR2 as YYREEE (reference sequence). CDR3 amino acids: CASSLELAAYEQYF. CDR3 coding DNA: TGTGCCAGCAGCTTGGAACTAGCGGCCTACGAGCAGTACTTC.

Points on this clone: The same CDR3 also results from other DNA sequences found in this sample. This sequence joins TRBV9 and TRBJ2-7; 10 bases are shared with TRBD1. CDR1 SGDLS and CDR2 YYNGEE come from the germline V gene. The ends lost 4 bases at V and 3 bases at J; junction bases unmatched: 4. The CDR3 length is 14 residues. CDR3 in amino acids: CASSPGQGGYEQYF. CDR3 DNA sequence: TGTGCCAGCAGCCCTGGACAGGGGGGCTACGAGCAGTACTTC.